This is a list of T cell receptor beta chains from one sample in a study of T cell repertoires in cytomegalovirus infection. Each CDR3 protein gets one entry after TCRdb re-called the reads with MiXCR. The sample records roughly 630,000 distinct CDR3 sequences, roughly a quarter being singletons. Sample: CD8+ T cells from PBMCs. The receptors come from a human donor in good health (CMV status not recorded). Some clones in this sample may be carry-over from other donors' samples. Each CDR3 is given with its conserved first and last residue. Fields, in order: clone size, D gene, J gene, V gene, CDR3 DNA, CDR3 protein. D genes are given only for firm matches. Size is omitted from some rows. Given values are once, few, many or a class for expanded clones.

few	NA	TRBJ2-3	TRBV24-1	TGTGCCACCAGTGTGGGACGTGCAAAAGATACGCAGTATTTT	CATSVGRAKDTQYF
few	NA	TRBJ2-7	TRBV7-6	TGTGCCAGCAGCTTAGACAAGTGGTACGAGCAGTACTTC	CASSLDKWYEQYF
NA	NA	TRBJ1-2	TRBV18	TGTGCCAACTCACCGGACAGCCGCACCTACCTAGCTAACTATGGCTACACCTTC	CANSPDSRTYLANYGYTF
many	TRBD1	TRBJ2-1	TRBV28	TGTGCCAGCAGTTTGCCCGGGACAGGAACTTACAATGAGCAGTTCTTC	CASSLPGTGTYNEQFF
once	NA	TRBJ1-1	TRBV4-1	TGCGCCAGCAGCCAAGATTGGGGACCGATTAACACTGAAGCTTTCTTT	CASSQDWGPINTEAFF
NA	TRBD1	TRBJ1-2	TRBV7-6	TGTGCCAGCAGCTCCGGAAGTGGGACAGGGGCCTATGGCTACACCTTC	CASSSGSGTGAYGYTF
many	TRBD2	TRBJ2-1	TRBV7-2	TGTGCCAGCAGCTCCCTAGCGGGGTCCAATGAGCAGTTCTTC	CASSSLAGSNEQFF
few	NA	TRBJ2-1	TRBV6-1	TGTGCCAGCAGTGAGATTGATTACAATGAGCAGTTCTTC	CASSEIDYNEQFF
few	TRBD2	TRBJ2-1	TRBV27	TGTGCCAGCAGATCGACTAGCGGAAATGAGCAGTTCTTC	CASRSTSGNEQFF
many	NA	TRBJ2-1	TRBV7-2	TGTGCCAGCAGCCCTAGACGGCCAGGGGGGGATGAGCAGTTCTTC	CASSPRRPGGDEQFF
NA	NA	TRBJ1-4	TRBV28	TGTGCCAGCAGTTTCTGGGCAGCAACTAATGAAAAACTGTTTTTT	CASSFWAATNEKLFF